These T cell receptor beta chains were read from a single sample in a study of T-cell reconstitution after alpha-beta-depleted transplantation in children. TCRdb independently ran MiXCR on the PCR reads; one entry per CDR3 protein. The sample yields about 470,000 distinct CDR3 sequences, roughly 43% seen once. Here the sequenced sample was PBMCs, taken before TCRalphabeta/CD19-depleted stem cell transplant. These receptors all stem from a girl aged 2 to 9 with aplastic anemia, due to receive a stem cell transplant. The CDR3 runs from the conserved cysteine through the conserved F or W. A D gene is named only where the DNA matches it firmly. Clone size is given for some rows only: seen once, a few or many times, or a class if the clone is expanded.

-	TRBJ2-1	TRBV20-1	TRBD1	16	TGCAGTGCTTCCGGGACAGGGGGCTTCCCCTACAATGAGCAGTTCTTC	CSASGTGGFPYNEQFF
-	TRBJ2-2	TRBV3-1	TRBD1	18	TGTGCCAGCAGCCAAGGATTCAGGGGGCCTGCGAACACCGGGGAGCTGTTTTTT	CASSQGFRGPANTGELFF
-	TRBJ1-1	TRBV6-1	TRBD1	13	TGTGCCAGCAGGAGGGGGCGATTCACTGAAGCTTTCTTT	CASRRGRFTEAFF
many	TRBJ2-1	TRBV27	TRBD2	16	TGTGCCAGCAGTTTCTCCGGACTAGCGGGAGGTGGTGAGCAGTTCTTC	CASSFSGLAGGGEQFF
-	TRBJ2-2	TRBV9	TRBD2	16	TGTGCCAGCAGCGTAGTGACTAGCGGGAGCGGCGGGGAGCTGTTTTTT	CASSVVTSGSGGELFF
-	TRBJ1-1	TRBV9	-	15	TGTGCCAGCAGCCCGCCGACAGGCAAGAACACTGAAGCTATCTTT	CASSPPTGKNTEAIF
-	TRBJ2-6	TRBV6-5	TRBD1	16	TGTGCCAGCAGTTACTCAGGGGGCGCTGGGGCCAACGTCCTGACTTTC	CASSYSGGAGANVLTF
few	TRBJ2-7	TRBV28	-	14	TGTGCCAGCTTCCCCCAGGGTCGAGGGTACGAGCAGTACTTC	CASFPQGRGYEQYF
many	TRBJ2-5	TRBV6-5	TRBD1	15	TGTGCCAGCAGTTACGGGACAGGGAGGTCAGAGACCCAGTACTTC	CASSYGTGRSETQYF
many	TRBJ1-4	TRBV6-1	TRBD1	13	TGTGCCAGCTCAAGGACAGGAGATGAAAAACTGTTTTTT	CASSRTGDEKLFF
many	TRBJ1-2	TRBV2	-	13	TGTGCCAGCAGTGATGGCTTAGGCTATGGCTACACCTTC	CASSDGLGYGYTF
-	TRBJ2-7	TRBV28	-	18	TGTGCCAGCAGCCCTCCGGTGGAGCGCTCCCCGAATTCCTACGAGCAGTACTTC	CASSPPVERSPNSYEQYF
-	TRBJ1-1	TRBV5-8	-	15	TGTGCCAGCAGCTTGGCCATTGGAGTTTACACTGAAGCTTTCTTT	CASSLAIGVYTEAFF
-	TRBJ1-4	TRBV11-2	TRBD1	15	TGTGCCAGCAGCCCCAGGACAGGGAGGGGTGAAAAACTGTTTTTT	CASSPRTGRGEKLFF
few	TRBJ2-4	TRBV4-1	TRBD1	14	TGCGCCAGCAGCCAAGGACAGGGGACGAACATTCAGTACTTC	CASSQGQGTNIQYF
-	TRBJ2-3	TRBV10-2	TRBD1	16	TGCGCCAGCAGTGACGCCGGGACAGGGGGCACAGATACGCAGTATTTT	CASSDAGTGGTDTQYF
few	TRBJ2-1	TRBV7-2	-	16	TGTGCCAGCAGCTTAAGTGGAGGTCCAGCCTACAATGAGCAGTTCTTC	CASSLSGGPAYNEQFF
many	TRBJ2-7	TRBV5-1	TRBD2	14	TGCGCCAGCAGCTTCACAACTAGCGGCTACGAGCAGTACTTC	CASSFTTSGYEQYF
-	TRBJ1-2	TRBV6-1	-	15	TGTGCCAGTCACGACCGAGACAGGCTTTACTATGGCTACACCTTC	CASHDRDRLYYGYTF
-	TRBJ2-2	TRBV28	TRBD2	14	TGTGCCAGGGGGACTAGGCTGAACACCGGGGAGCTGTTTTTT	CARGTRLNTGELFF
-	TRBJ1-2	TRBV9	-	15	TGTGCCAGCAGCCCAAGAGGTCATATGAGCTATGGCTACACCTTC	CASSPRGHMSYGYTF
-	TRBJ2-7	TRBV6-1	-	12	TGTGCCAGCAGTGACACCGTCTACGAGCAGTACTTC	CASSDTVYEQYF
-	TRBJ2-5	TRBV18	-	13	TGTGCCAGCTCAACCCGGGACCAAGAGACCCAGTACTTC	CASSTRDQETQYF
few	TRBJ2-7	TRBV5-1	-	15	TGCGCCAGCAGCTTCGCTCCAGGGTCGACCTACGAGCAGTACTTC	CASSFAPGSTYEQYF
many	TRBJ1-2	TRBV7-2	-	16	TGTGCCAGCAGCCCCCGGGGCCCGCAGGGAAACTATGGCTACACCTTC	CASSPRGPQGNYGYTF
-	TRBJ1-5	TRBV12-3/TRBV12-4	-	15	TGTGCCAGCAGTTTATCCGGGCTCGGTTCTCAGCCCCAGCATTTT	CASSLSGLGSQPQHF
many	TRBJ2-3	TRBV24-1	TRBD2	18	TGTGCCACCGAGAGTCGCGGGGGACTAGCGGGAGTTCGGGATACGCAGTATTTT	CATESRGGLAGVRDTQYF
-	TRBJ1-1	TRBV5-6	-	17	TGTGCCAGCAGCTTCGAGGTTGGAGGGGGGATCCTACGAGAAGCTTTCTTT	CASSFEVGGGILREAFF
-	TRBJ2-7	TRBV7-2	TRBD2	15	TGTGCCAGCAGCTTAGGAGCGGGGGCTACCTACGAGCAGTACTTC	CASSLGAGATYEQYF
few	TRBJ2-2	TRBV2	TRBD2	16	TGTGCCAGCAGTGAACCCGGTTCGGGAGGTACCGGGGAGCTGTTTTTT	CASSEPGSGGTGELFF
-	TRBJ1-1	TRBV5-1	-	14	TGCGCCAGCAGCTATATAGACGTGAACACTGAAGCTTTCTTT	CASSYIDVNTEAFF
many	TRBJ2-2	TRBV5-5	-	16	TGTGCCAGCAGCCCCCCCGGGGGGCGTATCACCGGGGAGCTGTTTTTT	CASSPPGGRITGELFF
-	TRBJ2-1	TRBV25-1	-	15	TGTGCCAGCAGTGAATTCGGCGGCTCCTACAATGAGCAGTTCTTC	CASSEFGGSYNEQFF
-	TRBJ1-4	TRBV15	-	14	TGTGCCACCAGCAGAGCCGGCTACCTTGAAAAACTGTTTTTT	CATSRAGYLEKLFF
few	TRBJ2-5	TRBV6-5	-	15	TGTGCCAGCAGTTACTCGATTAATCTCCAAGAGACCCAGTACTTC	CASSYSINLQETQYF
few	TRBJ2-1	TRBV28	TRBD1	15	TGTGCCAGCAGTACAGCCGGGACAGGAGATAATGAGCAGTTCTTC	CASSTAGTGDNEQFF
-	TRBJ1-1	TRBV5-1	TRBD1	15	TGCGCCAGCAGCGCCGGGGGACAGAGGAACACTGAAGCTTTCTTT	CASSAGGQRNTEAFF
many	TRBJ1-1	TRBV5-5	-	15	TGTGCCAGCAAGAAGTTAGGGACCCTGAACACTGAAGCTTTCTTT	CASKKLGTLNTEAFF
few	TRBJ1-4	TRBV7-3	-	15	TGTGCCAGCAGCTTAACGGGGGTCACTAATGAAAAACTGTTTTTT	CASSLTGVTNEKLFF
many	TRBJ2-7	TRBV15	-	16	TGTGCCACCAGCAGAGATCAGAGCGTAGCCTCCTACGAGCAGTACTTC	CATSRDQSVASYEQYF
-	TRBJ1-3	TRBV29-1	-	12	TGCAGCGCACTCAGATCTGGAAACACCATATATTTT	CSALRSGNTIYF
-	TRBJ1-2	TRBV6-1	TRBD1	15	TGTGCCAGCAGTGAATGGACAGGGCCCAACTATGGCTACACCTTC	CASSEWTGPNYGYTF
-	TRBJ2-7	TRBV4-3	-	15	TGCGCCAGCAGCCAAGATCTTGGGACACCCTACGAGCAGTACTTC	CASSQDLGTPYEQYF
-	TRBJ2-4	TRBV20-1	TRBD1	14	TGCAGTGCTGCGGACAGGGTCGCCAAAAACATTCAGTACTTC	CSAADRVAKNIQYF
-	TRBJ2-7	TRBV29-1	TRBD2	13	TGCAGCGTTCTCCCCACTAGCGGCTACGAGCAGTACTTC	CSVLPTSGYEQYF
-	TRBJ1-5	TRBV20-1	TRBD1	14	TGCAGTGCTAGACGACAGGGAGTGACTCAGCCCCAGCATTTT	CSARRQGVTQPQHF
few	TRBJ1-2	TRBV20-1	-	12	TGCAGTGCTAGCCCACGAAGGTATGGCTACACCTTC	CSASPRRYGYTF
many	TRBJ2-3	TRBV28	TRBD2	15	TGTGCCAGCAGTTTAGGGACTAGCGGGAGGGATACGCAGTATTTT	CASSLGTSGRDTQYF
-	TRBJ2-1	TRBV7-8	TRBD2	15	TGTGCCAGCAGCCCCAGACTAGCGGCGTACAATGAGCAGTTCTTC	CASSPRLAAYNEQFF
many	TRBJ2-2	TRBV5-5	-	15	TGTGCCAGCAGCTTGGCCGAGACAGCTACCGGGGAGCTGTTTTTT	CASSLAETATGELFF
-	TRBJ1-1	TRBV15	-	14	TGTGCCACCAGCAGGTTGGGAGAAGACACTGAAGCTTTCTTT	CATSRLGEDTEAFF